Listed below are T cell receptor beta chains from one sample, sequenced in a study of shared T cell receptors in the human thymus. Repertoires were generated with immunoSEQ multiplex PCR, while TCRdb's copy carries only in-frame clones and drops some. The sample holds hundreds of thousands of clones, approximately 80% seen once. These data are also associated with another study on human thymus T cells.

The sequencing input was thymocytes. Every receptor here comes from a boy less than two years old with a congenital heart defect. The CDR3 runs from the conserved cysteine through the conserved F or W. Fields, in order: J gene, D gene, V gene, clone size, CDR3 protein, CDR3 DNA. The D gene is left open where the match is weak. Only some rows state a clone size, as once, few, many or a class for expanded clones.

j_call: TRBJ1-2
d_call: -
v_call: TRBV10-3
clone_size: -
cdr3_aa: CAISLWTEGDYGYTF
cdr3_nt: TGTGCCATCAGTTTGTGGACAGAGGGTGACTATGGCTACACCTTC

j_call: TRBJ2-2
d_call: TRBD2
v_call: TRBV30
clone_size: -
cdr3_aa: CAWSLAGGRSNTGELFF
cdr3_nt: TGTGCCTGGAGCTTGGCGGGAGGGAGATCGAACACCGGGGAGCTGTTTTTT

j_call: TRBJ2-7
d_call: TRBD2
v_call: TRBV4-2
clone_size: -
cdr3_aa: CASSHGLGLAGVEQYF
cdr3_nt: TGTGCCAGCAGCCATGGACTCGGACTAGCGGGAGTCGAGCAGTACTTC

j_call: TRBJ2-3
d_call: -
v_call: TRBV11-2
clone_size: -
cdr3_aa: CASSIPRTICTDTQYF
cdr3_nt: TGTGCCAGCAGCATACCCCGGACAATCTGCACAGATACGCAGTATTTT

j_call: TRBJ2-7
d_call: -
v_call: TRBV7-6
clone_size: -
cdr3_aa: CASSLGISDSYEQYF
cdr3_nt: TGTGCCAGCAGCTTAGGTATTAGCGACTCCTACGAGCAGTACTTC

j_call: TRBJ2-1
d_call: TRBD2
v_call: TRBV4-2
clone_size: -
cdr3_aa: CASSDLSSGRAQGSYNEQFF
cdr3_nt: TGTGCCAGCAGCGACCTATCTAGCGGGAGGGCCCAAGGAAGTTACAATGAGCAGTTCTTC

j_call: TRBJ2-1
d_call: -
v_call: TRBV7-8
clone_size: -
cdr3_aa: CASSLYAVAYNEQFF
cdr3_nt: TGTGCCAGCAGCTTATACGCGGTAGCCTACAATGAGCAGTTCTTC

j_call: TRBJ2-7
d_call: -
v_call: TRBV29-1
clone_size: -
cdr3_aa: CSVVQSSYEQYF
cdr3_nt: TGCAGCGTTGTGCAGTCCTCCTACGAGCAGTACTTC

j_call: TRBJ1-4
d_call: TRBD1
v_call: TRBV11-2
clone_size: -
cdr3_aa: CASSLGSPGQDNEKLFF
cdr3_nt: TGTGCCAGCAGCTTAGGCTCCCCGGGACAGGATAATGAAAAACTGTTTTTT

j_call: TRBJ2-7
d_call: TRBD2
v_call: TRBV4-1
clone_size: -
cdr3_aa: CASSQLTGTSGRYKVPYEQYF
cdr3_nt: TGCGCCAGCAGCCAGTTGACCGGGACTAGCGGGAGGTACAAGGTACCCTACGAGCAGTACTTC

j_call: TRBJ1-2
d_call: TRBD1
v_call: TRBV10-3
clone_size: -
cdr3_aa: CAIISRGRGGYTF
cdr3_nt: TGTGCCATCATAAGCAGGGGGCGCGGTGGCTACACCTTC

j_call: TRBJ2-3
d_call: TRBD2
v_call: TRBV14
clone_size: -
cdr3_aa: CASSQADSRGADTQYF
cdr3_nt: TGTGCCAGCAGCCAAGCTGACAGTCGGGGGGCAGATACGCAGTATTTT

j_call: TRBJ2-1
d_call: TRBD2
v_call: TRBV25-1
clone_size: few
cdr3_aa: CASRRTSGRSYNEQFF
cdr3_nt: TGTGCCAGCCGACGCACTAGCGGGAGGTCCTACAATGAGCAGTTCTTC

j_call: TRBJ2-7
d_call: -
v_call: TRBV9
clone_size: -
cdr3_aa: CASSLHSGTSERYEQYF
cdr3_nt: TGTGCCAGCAGTCTACATTCCGGGACTTCGGAGAGGTACGAGCAGTACTTC

j_call: TRBJ2-5
d_call: TRBD2
v_call: TRBV10-3
clone_size: -
cdr3_aa: CAISDPGRGVALETQYF
cdr3_nt: TGTGCCATCAGTGACCCCGGGCGGGGGGTCGCTTTGGAGACCCAGTACTTC

j_call: TRBJ2-1
d_call: -
v_call: TRBV2
clone_size: few
cdr3_aa: CASRAWRDEQFF
cdr3_nt: TGTGCCAGCAGGGCCTGGCGGGATGAGCAGTTCTTC

j_call: TRBJ1-2
d_call: -
v_call: TRBV19
clone_size: -
cdr3_aa: CATGGTNYGYTF
cdr3_nt: TGTGCCACCGGAGGGACTAACTATGGCTACACCTTC

j_call: TRBJ2-7
d_call: TRBD1
v_call: TRBV15
clone_size: -
cdr3_aa: CATSRPRQGTEQYF
cdr3_nt: TGTGCCACCAGCAGGCCTCGACAGGGGACCGAGCAGTACTTC

j_call: TRBJ2-1
d_call: TRBD2
v_call: TRBV5-6
clone_size: -
cdr3_aa: CASSSWTSGRDSYNEQFF
cdr3_nt: TGTGCCAGCAGCTCGTGGACTAGCGGCCGGGATAGCTACAATGAGCAGTTCTTC

j_call: TRBJ1-1
d_call: -
v_call: TRBV11-2
clone_size: -
cdr3_aa: CASSLAIGANTEAFF
cdr3_nt: TGTGCCAGCAGCTTAGCTATAGGGGCAAACACTGAAGCTTTCTTT

j_call: TRBJ1-4
d_call: TRBD1
v_call: TRBV5-8
clone_size: -
cdr3_aa: CASSLQGAYKDEKLFF
cdr3_nt: TGTGCCAGCAGCTTACAGGGGGCGTATAAAGATGAAAAACTGTTTTTT

j_call: TRBJ2-7
d_call: -
v_call: TRBV28
clone_size: -
cdr3_aa: CASSLPDSFRGYEQYF
cdr3_nt: TGTGCCAGCAGTTTACCCGACAGTTTCCGCGGCTACGAGCAGTACTTC

j_call: TRBJ2-2
d_call: -
v_call: TRBV9
clone_size: -
cdr3_aa: CASSYRVSTGELFF
cdr3_nt: TGTGCCAGCAGCTACAGGGTGTCCACCGGGGAGCTGTTTTTT

j_call: TRBJ2-1
d_call: -
v_call: TRBV19
clone_size: -
cdr3_aa: CASRLSPYNEQFF
cdr3_nt: TGTGCCAGTAGACTGAGCCCTTACAATGAGCAGTTCTTC

j_call: TRBJ2-7
d_call: -
v_call: TRBV27
clone_size: once
cdr3_aa: CASTSLRYEQYF
cdr3_nt: TGTGCCAGCACCTCCCTTCGCTACGAGCAGTACTTC

j_call: TRBJ2-7
d_call: TRBD2
v_call: TRBV6-6
clone_size: -
cdr3_aa: CASSYPLAGPYEQYF
cdr3_nt: TGTGCCAGCAGTTACCCCTTAGCGGGACCCTACGAGCAGTACTTC

j_call: TRBJ1-1
d_call: -
v_call: TRBV28
clone_size: -
cdr3_aa: CASSLGKGEAFF
cdr3_nt: TGTGCCAGCAGTTTGGGGAAGGGGGAAGCTTTCTTT

j_call: TRBJ2-5
d_call: TRBD2
v_call: TRBV10-3
clone_size: -
cdr3_aa: CAVGLADVPQETQYF
cdr3_nt: TGTGCCGTCGGACTAGCGGATGTTCCCCAAGAGACCCAGTACTTC

j_call: TRBJ2-5
d_call: TRBD1
v_call: TRBV6-5
clone_size: -
cdr3_aa: CASSYRSGQGGETQYF
cdr3_nt: TGTGCCAGCAGTTACCGGTCAGGACAGGGCGGAGAGACCCAGTACTTC

j_call: TRBJ1-5
d_call: -
v_call: TRBV28
clone_size: -
cdr3_aa: CASKMTAASNQPQHF
cdr3_nt: TGTGCCAGCAAAATGACAGCCGCAAGCAATCAGCCCCAGCATTTT

j_call: TRBJ1-2
d_call: TRBD1
v_call: TRBV18
clone_size: -
cdr3_aa: CASSSGLRGQWGYTF
cdr3_nt: TGTGCCAGCTCATCAGGCCTCAGGGGGCAGTGGGGCTACACCTTC

j_call: TRBJ2-1
d_call: TRBD2
v_call: TRBV4-3
clone_size: few
cdr3_aa: CASSQGFGIQRERYYNEQFF
cdr3_nt: TGCGCCAGCAGCCAAGGCTTCGGGATACAGCGGGAGAGATACTACAATGAGCAGTTCTTC

j_call: TRBJ1-1
d_call: -
v_call: TRBV12-5
clone_size: -
cdr3_aa: CASGLVLGGGGRNTEAFF
cdr3_nt: TGTGCTAGTGGTTTGGTACTTGGAGGCGGAGGACGGAACACTGAAGCTTTCTTT

j_call: TRBJ2-4
d_call: TRBD1
v_call: TRBV4-3
clone_size: -
cdr3_aa: CASSPLPGQGRNIQYF
cdr3_nt: TGCGCCAGCAGCCCCCTCCCGGGACAGGGGAGGAACATTCAGTACTTC

j_call: TRBJ2-5
d_call: TRBD2
v_call: TRBV6-4
clone_size: once
cdr3_aa: CASRPPGLAGGGETQYF
cdr3_nt: TGTGCCAGCAGACCTCCGGGACTAGCGGGAGGAGGGGAGACCCAGTACTTC

j_call: TRBJ2-6
d_call: TRBD2
v_call: TRBV4-1
clone_size: -
cdr3_aa: CASSRPLAGGPLLVDVLTF
cdr3_nt: TGCGCCAGCAGTCGACCCCTAGCGGGAGGGCCTCTTCTAGTTGACGTCCTGACTTTC

j_call: TRBJ1-2
d_call: -
v_call: TRBV6-5
clone_size: -
cdr3_aa: CASSSPTVPHYGYTF
cdr3_nt: TGTGCCAGCAGTTCCCCGACTGTCCCCCACTATGGCTACACCTTC

j_call: TRBJ2-2
d_call: -
v_call: TRBV15
clone_size: -
cdr3_aa: CATSGQGRAGELFF
cdr3_nt: TGTGCCACCAGCGGGCAGGGTAGGGCCGGGGAGCTGTTTTTT

j_call: TRBJ2-1
d_call: TRBD2
v_call: TRBV7-2
clone_size: -
cdr3_aa: CASQDRGLGTSGRADEQFF
cdr3_nt: TGTGCCAGCCAAGACAGGGGCTTGGGGACTAGCGGGAGGGCCGATGAGCAGTTCTTC

j_call: TRBJ2-3
d_call: -
v_call: TRBV15
clone_size: -
cdr3_aa: CATSSGSTDTQYF
cdr3_nt: TGTGCCACATCAAGCGGAAGCACAGATACGCAGTATTTT

j_call: TRBJ1-2
d_call: -
v_call: TRBV5-8
clone_size: few
cdr3_aa: CASSFEGRGGYTF
cdr3_nt: TGTGCCAGCAGCTTTGAGGGCAGGGGTGGCTACACCTTC

j_call: TRBJ2-1
d_call: TRBD2
v_call: TRBV4-3
clone_size: -
cdr3_aa: CASSHGLAGGPLSSYNEQFF
cdr3_nt: TGCGCCAGCAGCCACGGACTAGCGGGAGGGCCTCTGAGCTCCTACAATGAGCAGTTCTTC

j_call: TRBJ2-1
d_call: TRBD2
v_call: TRBV7-6
clone_size: once
cdr3_aa: CASSLAGLAGSDHNEQFF
cdr3_nt: TGTGCCAGCAGCTTAGCAGGATTAGCGGGGAGCGACCACAATGAGCAGTTCTTC

j_call: TRBJ1-5
d_call: -
v_call: TRBV23-1
clone_size: few
cdr3_aa: CASGYREPQHF
cdr3_nt: TGCGCCAGCGGGTATCGGGAGCCCCAGCATTTT

j_call: TRBJ2-3
d_call: TRBD2
v_call: TRBV15
clone_size: -
cdr3_aa: CATSRDGGSGADTQYF
cdr3_nt: TGTGCCACCAGCAGAGACGGAGGTAGCGGGGCAGATACGCAGTATTTT

j_call: TRBJ1-2
d_call: -
v_call: TRBV14
clone_size: -
cdr3_aa: CASSQGKGVTGYGYTF
cdr3_nt: TGTGCCAGCAGCCAAGGAAAGGGGGTCACAGGGTATGGCTACACCTTC

j_call: TRBJ2-1
d_call: TRBD2
v_call: TRBV27
clone_size: -
cdr3_aa: CASSLSAGLRFF
cdr3_nt: TGTGCCAGCAGTTTATCAGCGGGACTACGGTTCTTC

j_call: TRBJ1-2
d_call: -
v_call: TRBV7-2
clone_size: -
cdr3_aa: CASRGWRASGYTF
cdr3_nt: TGTGCCAGCAGGGGGTGGAGGGCAAGTGGCTACACCTTC

j_call: TRBJ2-7
d_call: TRBD2
v_call: TRBV29-1
clone_size: once
cdr3_aa: CSVERLGTSGSRAYEQYF
cdr3_nt: TGCAGCGTTGAACGGTTGGGGACTAGCGGGAGCCGAGCCTACGAGCAGTACTTC

j_call: TRBJ2-5
d_call: TRBD1
v_call: TRBV9
clone_size: -
cdr3_aa: CASSGERDRGEETQYF
cdr3_nt: TGTGCCAGCAGCGGCGAGCGGGACAGGGGGGAGGAGACCCAGTACTTC

j_call: TRBJ2-2
d_call: TRBD1
v_call: TRBV19
clone_size: -
cdr3_aa: CASSTRDRDRGNSGSNTGELFF
cdr3_nt: TGTGCCAGTAGTACCAGGGACCGGGACAGGGGAAATTCTGGGTCTAACACCGGGGAGCTGTTTTTT

j_call: TRBJ1-5
d_call: -
v_call: TRBV21-1
clone_size: once
cdr3_aa: CASRGTGGTEPQHF
cdr3_nt: TGTGCCAGCCGCGGGACAGGGGGAACGGAGCCCCAGCATTTT